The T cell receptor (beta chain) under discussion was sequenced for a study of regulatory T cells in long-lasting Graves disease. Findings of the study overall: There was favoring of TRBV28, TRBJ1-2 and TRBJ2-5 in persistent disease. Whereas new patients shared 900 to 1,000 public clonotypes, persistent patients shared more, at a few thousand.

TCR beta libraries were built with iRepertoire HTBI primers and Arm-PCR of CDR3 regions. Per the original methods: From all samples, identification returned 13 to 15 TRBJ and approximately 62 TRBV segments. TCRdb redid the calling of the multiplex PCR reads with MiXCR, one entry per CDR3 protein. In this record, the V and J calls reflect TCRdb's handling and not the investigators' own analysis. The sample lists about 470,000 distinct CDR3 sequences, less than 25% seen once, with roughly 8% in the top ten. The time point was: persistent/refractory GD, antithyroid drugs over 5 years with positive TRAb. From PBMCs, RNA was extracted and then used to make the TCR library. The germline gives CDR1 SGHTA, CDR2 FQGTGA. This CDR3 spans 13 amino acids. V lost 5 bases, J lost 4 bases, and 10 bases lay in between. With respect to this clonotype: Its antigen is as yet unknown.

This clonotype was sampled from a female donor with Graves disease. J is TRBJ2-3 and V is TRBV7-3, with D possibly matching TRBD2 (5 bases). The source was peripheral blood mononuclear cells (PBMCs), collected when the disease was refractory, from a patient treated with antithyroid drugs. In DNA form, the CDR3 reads TGTGCCAGCAGCCCGGACTTACCAGATACGCAGTATTTT. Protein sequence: CASSPDLPDTQYF.